This record looks at one T cell receptor (beta chain) sequence and its context. Its antigen is currently unknown. CDR3 length equals 15 residues. V gave up 3 bases and J gave up 0 bases, with 10 bases separating them. The V gene's germline CDR1 is ENHRY and CDR2 SYGVKD. RNA transcripts were the template for amplifying TCR beta CDR3 regions. Researchers ran a first-round RT-PCR on the TCR CDR3 using the HTBI primer set. TCRdb redid the calling of the multiplex PCR reads with MiXCR, one entry per CDR3 protein. The table includes hundreds of thousands of distinct CDR3 sequences, approximately 14% detected once. Exclusion of patients followed from uncontrolled infection, other autoimmune disease, pregnancy or lactation. Clinical symptoms, serum thyroxine, TRAb, thyroid ultrasound and orbital computed tomography informed diagnoses. This sample was taken from a study of T cells in Graves' hyperthyroidism and ophthalmopathy. The study's findings and limits: Most thyroid clonotypes expanded above 0.001 were also detected in blood. A model of 13 V-J pairs discriminated ophthalmopathy from stable hyperthyroidism.

Sequencing input: blood. This chain joins TRBV10-3 and TRBJ2-3; the D gene is possibly TRBD2 (6 bases). The sequence came from a woman between 18 and 29 years old with Graves' hyperthyroidism that later progressed to Graves' ophthalmopathy. CDR3 residues: CAISDLATSTDTQYF. The CDR3, as DNA: TGTGCCATCAGTGACCTAGCGACGAGCACAGATACGCAGTATTTT.